Below, 7 T cell receptor beta chains from the same sample are listed, as sequenced in a study of T cells of healthy individuals. TCRdb analysed the 5' RACE reads with MiXCR anew, one entry per CDR3 protein. The sample lists about 100,000 distinct CDR3 sequences; roughly 15% were seen once. Every receptor here comes from a human donor in good health.

This clonotype was observed at least ten times. V gene TRBV28 combines with J gene TRBJ2-3; 7 bases fit TRBD2. Trimming removed 7 bases from V and 0 bases from J; junction bases left unmatched: 1. This CDR3 comprises 13 residues. Per germline, CDR1 MDHEN and CDR2 SYDVKM. The CDR3 sequence: CASKAGSTDTQYF. As DNA, the CDR3 is TGTGCCAGCAAAGCGGGGAGCACAGATACGCAGTATTTT.

CDR3 coding DNA: TGTGCCAGCAGCCAAGGTGATCGCTACGAGCAGTACTTC. Translating gives CASSQGDRYEQYF. V gene TRBV4-2 combines with J gene TRBJ2-7; D ambiguous. Germline CDR1 reads LGHNA; CDR2 reads YNFKEQ. Trimming shortened V by 1 base and J by 3 bases, and 7 bases separated the two germline ends. The CDR3 loop spans 13 amino acids.

At least ten counts were recorded for this clonotype. The chain couples TRBV7-9 to TRBJ1-2, with TRBD1 identical over 9 bases. The V and J ends lost 1 base and 4 bases, in that order; junction bases with no gene match: 4. This CDR3 spans 15 amino acids. CDR1 is SEHNR and CDR2 is FQNEAQ in the germline V gene (reference sequence). The CDR3, as DNA: TGTGCCAGCAGCTTAGGGACAGGGGAGTCCTATGGCTACACCTTC. Its translation is CASSLGTGESYGYTF.

Only a few counts were recorded for this clonotype. The chain employs TRBV28 and TRBJ2-4, with 7 nucleotides matching TRBD2. Losses at the gene ends were 2 bases for V and 6 bases for J; bases not matched to a gene: 4. This CDR3 has 14 residues. Germline CDR1 MDHEN, CDR2 SYDVKM. For the CDR3, the DNA is TGTGCCAGCAGTTTAACCGGGACTATAAACATTCAGTACTTC. Amino acids: CASSLTGTINIQYF.

This clonotype was recorded many times. This chain connects TRBV20-1 to TRBJ2-3; 8 nucleotides align to TRBD2. The CDR3 extends over 12 amino acids. Germline-derived CDR1 and CDR2 are DFQATT and SNEGSKA (reference sequence). Germline trimming cut 6 bases from V and 9 bases from J; bases unmatched to any gene: 8. The CDR3 DNA is TGCAGTGCCCGAGGGGCTAGCGGGACGCAGTATTTT. Translation gives CSARGASGTQYF.

This clonotype was seen repeatedly, ten times or more. The chain couples TRBV7-8 to TRBJ2-7, with D tentatively TRBD1 (6 bases). Germline-derived CDR1 and CDR2 are SGHVS and FQNEAQ. With 5 bases removed from V and 4 bases from J, the gap between germline ends came to 18 bases. CDR3 length: 15 residues. The CDR3 region has the DNA TGTGCCAGCAGCCGGACGGTACAGGGCAGTTACGAGCAGTACTTC. Translation: CASSRTVQGSYEQYF.

The gene calls are TRBV27 and TRBJ2-1, with D possibly matching TRBD2 (6 bases). This CDR3 has 14 amino acids. V lost 5 bases and J lost 12, with 20 bases in between. CDR1 and CDR2 from the germline V gene are MNHEY and SMNVEV (reference sequence). CDR3 in amino acids: CASSGLALLSGQFF. In DNA form, the CDR3 reads TGTGCCAGCAGTGGGCTAGCGTTACTCTCCGGGCAGTTCTTC.